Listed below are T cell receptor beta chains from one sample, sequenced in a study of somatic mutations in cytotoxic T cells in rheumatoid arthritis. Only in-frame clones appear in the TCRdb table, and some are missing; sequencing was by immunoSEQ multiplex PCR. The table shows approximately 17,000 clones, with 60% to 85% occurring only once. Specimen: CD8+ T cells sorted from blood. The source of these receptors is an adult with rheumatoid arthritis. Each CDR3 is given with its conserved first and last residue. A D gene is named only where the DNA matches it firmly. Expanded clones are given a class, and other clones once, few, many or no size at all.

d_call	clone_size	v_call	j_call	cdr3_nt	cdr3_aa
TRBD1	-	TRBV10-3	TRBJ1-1	TGTGCCATCACCTCTGGAGGGGGCCAGGCGGAAGCTTTCTTT	CAITSGGGQAEAFF
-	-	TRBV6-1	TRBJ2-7	TGTGCCAGCAGTGAAGCGGCGACAGAGCAGTACTTC	CASSEAATEQYF
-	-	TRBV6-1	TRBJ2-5	TGTGCCAGCAGTGAATACCGGGGGCTAGGGGAGACCCAGTACTTC	CASSEYRGLGETQYF
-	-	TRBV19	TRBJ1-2	TGTGCCAGTAGTAGCGGACAAGTTTACACCTTC	CASSSGQVYTF
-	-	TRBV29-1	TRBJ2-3	TGCAGCTCGAAGGACCCTGGGGCAGATACGCAGTATTTT	CSSKDPGADTQYF
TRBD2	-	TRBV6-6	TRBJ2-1	TGTGCCAGCATGTTAGCGGGGAACAATGAGCAGTTCTTC	CASMLAGNNEQFF
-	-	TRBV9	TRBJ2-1	TGTGCCAGCAGCGATGGGTTCTACAATGAGCAGTTCTTC	CASSDGFYNEQFF
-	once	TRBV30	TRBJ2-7	TGTGCCTGGAGTGTCGGTGGCGAGCAGTACTTC	CAWSVGGEQYF
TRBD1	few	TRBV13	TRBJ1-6	TGTGCCAGCAGCCCCGCAGGGGGCGGTTCACCCCTCCACTTT	CASSPAGGGSPLHF
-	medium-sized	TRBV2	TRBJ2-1	TGTGCCAGCGGGGGCGGGACAACCTACAATGAGCAGTTCTTC	CASGGGTTYNEQFF
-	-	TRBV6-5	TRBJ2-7	TGTGCCAGCAGTTCAGGACTCTACGAGCAGTACTTC	CASSSGLYEQYF
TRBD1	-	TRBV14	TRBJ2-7	TGTGCCAGCAGCCAGGGACAGGCGGAGGAGCAGTACTTC	CASSQGQAEEQYF
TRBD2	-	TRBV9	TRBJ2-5	TGTGCCAGCAGCGTAGCCGATTTAGCGGGGTACCAAGAGACCCAGTACTTC	CASSVADLAGYQETQYF
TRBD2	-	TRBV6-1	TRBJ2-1	TGTGCCAGCAGTGGGTTAGCGGGGGGCTCGGATGAGCAGTTCTTC	CASSGLAGGSDEQFF
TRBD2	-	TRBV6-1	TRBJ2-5	TGTGCCAGCAGTGAAGCGCAAGCGGGGGTTCAAGAGACCCAGTACTTC	CASSEAQAGVQETQYF
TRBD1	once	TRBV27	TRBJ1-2	TGTGCCAGCAGTTTAATTTCAGGGGGAGGTTATGGCTACACCTTC	CASSLISGGGYGYTF
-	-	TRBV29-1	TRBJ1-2	TGCAGCGCCCGTGACACGACCTATGGCTACACCTTC	CSARDTTYGYTF
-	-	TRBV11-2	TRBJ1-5	TGTGCCAGCAGCTCTGGAGCGACCAATCAGCCCCAGCATTTT	CASSSGATNQPQHF
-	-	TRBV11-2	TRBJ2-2	TGTGCCAGCAGCTCAACCTTGGGACCCGGGGAGCTGTTTTTT	CASSSTLGPGELFF
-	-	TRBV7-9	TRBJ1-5	TGTGCCAGCAGCCCAGACAATCAGCCCCAGCATTTT	CASSPDNQPQHF
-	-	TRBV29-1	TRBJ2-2	TGCAGCGTTGCAATTTCCGGGGAGCTGTTTTTT	CSVAISGELFF
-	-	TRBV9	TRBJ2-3	TGTGCCAGCAGCGTAGAGGGGTCAGACACAGATACGCAGTATTTT	CASSVEGSDTDTQYF
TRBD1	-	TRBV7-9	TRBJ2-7	TGTGCCAGCAGCCGACAGGGTTTCTCCTACGAGCAGTACTTC	CASSRQGFSYEQYF
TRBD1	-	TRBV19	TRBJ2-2	TGTGCCAGTAGCTCAAACAGGGGCAACGGGGAGCTGTTTTTT	CASSSNRGNGELFF
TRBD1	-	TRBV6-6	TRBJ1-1	TGTGCCAGCAGCCTAGGTATGAGGGGGCGAGGCACTGAAGCTTTCTTT	CASSLGMRGRGTEAFF
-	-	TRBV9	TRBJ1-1	TGTGCCAGCAGCGTAGGGGGGGGCCCTCGCACTGAAGCTTTCTTT	CASSVGGGPRTEAFF